Each of the 17 T cell receptor beta chains below was sequenced from the same sample in a study of blood T cell repertoires in COVID-19. Assay: immunoSEQ multiplex PCR; the TCRdb copy retains only in-frame clones and omits some. Among some 240,000 clones listed, nearly 90% were seen once. The material sequenced was peripheral blood. These receptors were collected from a woman aged 40-49 years who had recovered from COVID-19.

The chain carries TRBV5-4 and TRBJ2-5; a weak D match, TRBD2 (5 bases). The germline CDR1 and CDR2 sequences are SGHNT and YYREEE (reference sequence). The CDR3 has 15 amino acids. V was pared by 2 bases and J by 1 base, with 12 bases between. This chain's CDR3 is CASSLPGVLQETQYF. The CDR3 region has the DNA TGTGCCAGCAGCTTACCCGGGGTTCTCCAAGAGACCCAGTACTTC.

This clone was observed a single time. This chain connects TRBV23-1 to TRBJ1-2; a weak D match, TRBD1 (6 bases). TRBV23-1 is labeled an ORF, and its function is uncertain. The CDR3 has 14 amino acids. V dropped 9 bases and J dropped 2 bases, with 16 bases sitting between them. CDR3 DNA sequence: TGCGCCAGGAATATCGGACAGAAAAACTATGGCTACACCTTC. As protein: CARNIGQKNYGYTF.

The chain has TRBV28 and TRBJ1-2; D remains unclear. V was pared by 7 bases and J by 7 bases, with 7 bases between. Per the germline V gene, CDR1 is MDHEN and CDR2 is SYDVKM. The CDR3 spans 10 residues. This CDR3 reads CASNISGYTF. The CDR3 nucleotides read TGTGCCAGCAACATCAGTGGCTACACCTTC.

V gene TRBV3-1 (or the pseudogene TRBV3-2) combines with J gene TRBJ2-1; TRBD1 agrees at 8 bases. This CDR3 is built from 14 residues. With 3 bases clipped from V and 10 bases from J, the junction kept 8 bases outside the gene matches. Germline V gene lookup returns CDR1 LGHDT and CDR2 YNNKEL (reference sequence). CDR3 nucleotides: TGTGCCAGCAGCCATTGGGACAGGAAAGGCGAGCAGTTCTTC. Translating it yields CASSHWDRKGEQFF.

The V call is TRBV12-3 or TRBV12-4, the J call TRBJ1-1; TRBD1 matches at 10 bases. This CDR3 has 13 residues. Trimming cost V 6 bases and J 4 bases; bases outside gene matches: 2. The CDR3 bases are TGTGCCAGCAGACGGACAGGGGGCACTGAAGCTTTCTTT. Its translation is CASRRTGGTEAFF.

This rearrangement joins TRBV19 to TRBJ2-5, with D uncertain. V lost 4 bases and J 2 bases, leaving 8 bases between the germline ends. The CDR3 runs to 13 residues. The germline CDR1 and CDR2 sequences are LNHDA and SQIVND (reference sequence). CDR3 nucleotide sequence: TGTGCCAGTAGTACCGTACTACAAGAGACCCAGTACTTC. Residues: CASSTVLQETQYF.

About this clone: The sample holds other DNA sequences that translate to the same CDR3. The CDR3 spells CASSLAGVGETQYF. In nucleotides, the CDR3 is TGCGCCAGCAGCTTGGCCGGAGTGGGAGAGACCCAGTACTTC. This chain links TRBV5-1 with TRBJ2-5; D ambiguous. CDR1 is SGHRS, CDR2 YFSETQ, per germline. CDR3 length equals 14 residues. V lost 0 bases and J lost 4, with 10 bases in between. Based on the CDR3 plus reference TRBV5-1 and TRBJ2-5, the full variable domain is KAGVTQTPRYLIKTRGQQVTLSCSPISGHRSVSWYQQTPGQGLQFLFEYFSETQRNKGNFPGRFSGRQFSNSRSEMNVSTLELGDSALYLCASSLAGVGETQYFGPGTRLLVL.

The chain combines TRBV15 with TRBJ1-2; TRBD1 is a possible D gene (6 bases). V lost 1 base and J 5 bases, leaving 14 bases between the germline ends. The CDR3 spans 15 residues. Germline V lookup: CDR1 LNHNV, CDR2 YYDKDF (reference sequence). The CDR3 sequence: CATSRGDLGAYGYTF. The CDR3 nucleotides read TGTGCCACCAGCAGAGGGGATTTGGGGGCATATGGCTACACCTTC. Variable domain in full (rest from reference TRBV15 and TRBJ1-2): DAMVIQNPRYQVTQFGKPVTLSCSQTLNHNVMYWYQQKSSQAPKLLFHYYDKDFNNEADTPDNFQSRRPNTSFCFLDIRSPGLGDTAMYLCATSRGDLGAYGYTFGSGTRLTVV.

The CDR3 spells CSVEEGDRPLGEKLFF. The CDR3 DNA sequence: TGCAGCGTTGAAGAGGGGGACAGGCCCCTTGGTGAAAAACTGTTTTTT. The chain recombines TRBV29-1 with TRBJ1-4; 8 bases are a match to TRBD1. V lost 0 bases, J lost 7 bases, and 10 bases stayed unmatched. The CDR3 runs to 16 residues. CDR1 is SQVTM, CDR2 ANQGSEA, per germline.

The rearrangement uses TRBV20-1 and TRBJ2-2, with a possible D match to TRBD1 (8 bases). The CDR3 loop spans 17 amino acids. The V end was cut by 3 bases, the J end by 5 bases, with 22 bases between. In germline, CDR1 is DFQATT, CDR2 SNEGSKA (reference sequence). DNA for the CDR3: TGCAGTGCTAGTGGATTGGAAGACAGGGGAGGGACCGGGGAGCTGTTTTTT. Translating gives CSASGLEDRGGTGELFF.

This clone was observed a single time. The chain recombines TRBV6-5 with TRBJ1-5; D remains ambiguous. There are 13 residues in the CDR3. V was trimmed by 5 bases and J by 9 bases, leaving 14 bases between them. Per the germline V gene, CDR1 is MNHEY and CDR2 is SVGAGI. The CDR3 is CASSPRAFWPQHF. CDR3 DNA: TGTGCCAGCAGTCCGCGGGCGTTTTGGCCCCAGCATTTT.

V usage is TRBV18 and J usage is TRBJ1-1, with D unclear. Trimming stripped 4 bases from V and 4 bases from J, with 7 bases between. Germline CDR1 and CDR2: KGHSH and LQKENI. The CDR3 runs 12 residues. Written as DNA, the CDR3 is TGTGCCAGCTCACTCGACTCCACTGAAGCTTTCTTT. Translation gives CASSLDSTEAFF.

V gene TRBV6-5 combines with J gene TRBJ1-5; TRBD1 matches 8 bases. The germline V gene has CDR1 MNHEY and CDR2 SVGAGI. Trimming at V came to 4 bases and at J to 3 bases, leaving 5 bases not matched to a gene. This CDR3 is built from 15 residues. The CDR3 DNA sequence: TGTGCCAGCAGTTTATTGGGACAGGCCAATCAGCCCCAGCATTTT. Protein: CASSLLGQANQPQHF.

The CDR3 region has the DNA TGTGCCAGCAGCACGGACAGATCGGGCCCTGAAAAACTGTTTTTT. Its protein product is CASSTDRSGPEKLFF. The genes are TRBV6-5 and TRBJ1-4; possible D gene TRBD1, 6 bases. Germline V gives CDR1 MNHEY, CDR2 SVGAGI. The V end lost 6 bases, the J end lost 7 bases, and 18 bases lay between the germline ends. The CDR3 contains 15 residues.

This clone was observed a few times. This chain links TRBV7-2 with TRBJ1-6; TRBD1 matches at 7 bases. The CDR3 is made up of 16 amino acids. V lost 4 bases and J lost 1; bases outside the gene matches: 4. Germline V lookup: CDR1 SGHTA, CDR2 FQGNSA. In DNA form, the CDR3 reads TGTGCCAGCAGCTCACAGGGGAGGTCCTATAATTCACCCCTCCACTTT. Protein product: CASSSQGRSYNSPLHF.

This rearrangement joins TRBV20-1 to TRBJ2-1; TRBD2 matches 13 bases. After removal of 3 bases from V and 2 bases from J, the junction contained 1 base not matched to a gene. This CDR3 region has 15 residues. Germline values: CDR1 DFQATT, CDR2 SNEGSKA (reference sequence). In DNA, the CDR3 is TGCAGTGCTAGTGGGACTAGCGGGGCCTACAATGAGCAGTTCTTC. Protein: CSASGTSGAYNEQFF.

This chain links TRBV6-5 with TRBJ1-6, with 10 bases identical to TRBD1. The CDR3 has 15 amino acids. J gave up 11 bases and V 2 bases, and 6 bases lay outside the gene matches. Germline V lookup: CDR1 MNHEY, CDR2 SVGAGI. The CDR3 region is CASSYRQGARPPLHF. CDR3 nucleotide sequence: TGTGCCAGCAGTTACCGACAGGGGGCGAGGCCACCCCTCCACTTT.